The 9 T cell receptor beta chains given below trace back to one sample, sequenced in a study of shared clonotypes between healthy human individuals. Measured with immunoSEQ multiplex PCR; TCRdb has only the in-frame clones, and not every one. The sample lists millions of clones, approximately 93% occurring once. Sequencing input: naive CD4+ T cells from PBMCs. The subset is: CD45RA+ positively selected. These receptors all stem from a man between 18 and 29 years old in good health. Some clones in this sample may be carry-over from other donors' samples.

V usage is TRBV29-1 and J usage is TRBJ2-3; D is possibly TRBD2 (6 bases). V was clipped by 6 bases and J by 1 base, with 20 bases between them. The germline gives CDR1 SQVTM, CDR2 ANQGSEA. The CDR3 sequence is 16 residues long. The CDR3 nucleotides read TGCAGCGTGGAGGGAACAGCGAGGGCTGGCACAGATACGCAGTATTTT. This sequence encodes CSVEGTARAGTDTQYF.

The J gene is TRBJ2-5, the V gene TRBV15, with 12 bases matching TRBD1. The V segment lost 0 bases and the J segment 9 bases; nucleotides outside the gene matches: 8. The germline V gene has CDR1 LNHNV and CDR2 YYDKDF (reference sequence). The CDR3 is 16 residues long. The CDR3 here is CATSRDRGTGGRAQYF. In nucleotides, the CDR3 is TGTGCCACCAGCAGAGATCGCGGGACAGGGGGCAGGGCCCAGTACTTC.

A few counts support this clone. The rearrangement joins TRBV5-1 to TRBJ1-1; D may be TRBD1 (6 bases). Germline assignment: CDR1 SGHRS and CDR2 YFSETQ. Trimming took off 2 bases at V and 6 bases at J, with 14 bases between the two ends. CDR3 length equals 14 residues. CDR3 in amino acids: CASSLNRVSAEAFF. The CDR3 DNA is TGCGCCAGCAGCTTAAACAGGGTTAGCGCTGAAGCTTTCTTT.

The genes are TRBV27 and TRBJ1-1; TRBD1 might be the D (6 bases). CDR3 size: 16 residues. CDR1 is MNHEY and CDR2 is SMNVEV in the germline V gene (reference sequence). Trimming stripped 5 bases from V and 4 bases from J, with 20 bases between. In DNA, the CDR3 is TGTGCCAGCAGTACGCCCCCCCGGGGGCAAAGCACTGAAGCTTTCTTT. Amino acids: CASSTPPRGQSTEAFF.

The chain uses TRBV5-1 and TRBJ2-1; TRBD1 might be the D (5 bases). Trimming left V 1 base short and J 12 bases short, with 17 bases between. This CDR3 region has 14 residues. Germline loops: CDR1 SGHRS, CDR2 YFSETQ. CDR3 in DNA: TGCGCCAGCAGCTTGAGTGGCCAGGGTGGTCGGCAGTTCTTC. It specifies CASSLSGQGGRQFF.

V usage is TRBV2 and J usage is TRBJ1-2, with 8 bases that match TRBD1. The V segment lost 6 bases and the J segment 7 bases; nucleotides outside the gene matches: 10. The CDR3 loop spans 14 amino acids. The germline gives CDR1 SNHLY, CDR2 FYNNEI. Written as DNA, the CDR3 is TGTGCCAGCAGAGGGACAGGCCATGAGGGTGGCTACACCTTC. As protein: CASRGTGHEGGYTF. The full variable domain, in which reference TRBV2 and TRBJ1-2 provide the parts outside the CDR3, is EPEVTQTPSHQVTQMGQEVILRCVPISNHLYFYWYRQILGQKVEFLVSFYNNEISEKSEIFDDQFSVERPDGSNFTLKIRSTKLEDSAMYFCASRGTGHEGGYTFGSGTRLTVV.

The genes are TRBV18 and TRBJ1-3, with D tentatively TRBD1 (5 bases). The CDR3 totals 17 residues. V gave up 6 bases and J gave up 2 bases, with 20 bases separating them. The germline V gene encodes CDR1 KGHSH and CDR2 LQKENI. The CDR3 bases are TGTGCCAGCTCGCAGGCCGTGGGGGACGGGGCTGGAAACACCATATATTTT. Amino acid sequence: CASSQAVGDGAGNTIYF.

The CDR3 region has the DNA TGTGCCAGCAGTCCGATGGGCGGGAACACTGAAGCTTTCTTT. As protein: CASSPMGGNTEAFF. The chain carries TRBV7-9 and TRBJ1-1, with no clear D. The V and J ends lost 6 bases and 1 base respectively, with 12 bases between them. CDR1 is SEHNR, CDR2 FQNEAQ, per germline (reference sequence). This CDR3 has 14 residues.

CDR3 sequence (DNA): TGTGCCAGCAGAACTAGCAGATACAATGAGCAGTTCTTC. This codes for CASRTSRYNEQFF. This rearrangement joins TRBV2 to TRBJ2-1, with D perhaps TRBD2 (6 bases). Germline V gives CDR1 SNHLY, CDR2 FYNNEI. Trimming stripped 6 bases from V and 4 bases from J, with 10 bases between. The length of the CDR3 is 13 residues.